This TCR beta chain is from a study of blood T cell repertoires in COVID-19. Study at large: Samples of COVID-19 (acute and convalescent) were obtained from the United States, Italy and Spain. T cells, B-cell-depleted T cells, or PBMCs provided the cDNA or gDNA that served as material.

The CDR3 has 14 residues. Germline CDR1 and CDR2: SGHTA and FQGNSA. V gave up 6 bases and J gave up 2 bases, with 14 bases separating them. In the original workflow: Amplification of reference gene primers was used by the study to estimate nucleated cell counts. TCRdb's table, derived via immunoSEQ multiplex PCR, lists solely in-frame clones and lacks some. That table is the source of V, J and clone size, and D and trimming were worked out from the DNA. The data show hundreds of thousands of clones, with around 87% seen just once and approximately 6.2% held by the top ten. The chain has TRBV7-2 and TRBJ2-7, with a tentative D call TRBD2 (6 bases). The sequencing sample was made of peripheral blood. The source is a man aged 55 to 70 who had recovered from COVID-19. CDR3 in amino acids: CASSRDGGTYEQYF. The CDR3 nucleotides are TGTGCCAGCAGTCGGGACGGAGGGACCTACGAGCAGTACTTC.